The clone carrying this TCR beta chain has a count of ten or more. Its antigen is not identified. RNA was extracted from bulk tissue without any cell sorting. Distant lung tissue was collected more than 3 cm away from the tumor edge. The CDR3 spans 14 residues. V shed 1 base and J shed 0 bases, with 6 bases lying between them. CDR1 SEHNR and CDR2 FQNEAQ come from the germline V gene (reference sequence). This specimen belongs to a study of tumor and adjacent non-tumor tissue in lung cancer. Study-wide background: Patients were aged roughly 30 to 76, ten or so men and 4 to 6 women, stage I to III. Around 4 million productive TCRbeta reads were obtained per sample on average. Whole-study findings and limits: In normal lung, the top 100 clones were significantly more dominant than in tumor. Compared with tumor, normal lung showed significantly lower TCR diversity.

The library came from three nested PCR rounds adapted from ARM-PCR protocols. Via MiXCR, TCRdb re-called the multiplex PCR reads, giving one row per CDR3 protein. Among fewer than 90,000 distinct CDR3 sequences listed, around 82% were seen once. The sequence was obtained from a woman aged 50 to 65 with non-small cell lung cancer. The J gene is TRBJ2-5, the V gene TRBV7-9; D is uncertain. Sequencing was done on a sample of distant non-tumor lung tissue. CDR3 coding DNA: TGTGCCAGCAGCTTAGTGAGTTACCAAGAGACCCAGTACTTC. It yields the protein CASSLVSYQETQYF.